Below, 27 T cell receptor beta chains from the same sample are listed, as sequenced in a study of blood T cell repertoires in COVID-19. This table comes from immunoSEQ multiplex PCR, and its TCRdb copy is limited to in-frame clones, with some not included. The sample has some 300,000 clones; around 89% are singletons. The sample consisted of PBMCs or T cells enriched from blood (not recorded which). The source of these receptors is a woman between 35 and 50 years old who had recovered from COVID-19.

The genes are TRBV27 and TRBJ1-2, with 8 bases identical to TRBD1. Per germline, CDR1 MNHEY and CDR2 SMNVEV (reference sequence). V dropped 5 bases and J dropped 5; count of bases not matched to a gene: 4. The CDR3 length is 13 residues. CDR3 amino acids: CASSKDRAYGYTF. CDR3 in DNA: TGTGCCAGCAGTAAGGACAGGGCTTATGGCTACACCTTC.

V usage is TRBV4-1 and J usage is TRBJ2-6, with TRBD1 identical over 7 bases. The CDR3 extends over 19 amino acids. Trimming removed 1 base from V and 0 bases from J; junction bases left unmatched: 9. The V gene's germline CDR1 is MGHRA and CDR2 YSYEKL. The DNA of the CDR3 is TGCGCCAGCAGCCAAGGCCGGGACAGATTTTCCTCTGGGGCCAACGTCCTGACTTTC. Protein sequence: CASSQGRDRFSSGANVLTF.

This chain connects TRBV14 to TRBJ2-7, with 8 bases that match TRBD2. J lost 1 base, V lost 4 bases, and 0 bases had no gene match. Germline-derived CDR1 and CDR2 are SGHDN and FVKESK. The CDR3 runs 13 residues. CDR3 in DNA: TGTGCCAGCAGCCTAGCGGGATCCTACGAGCAGTACTTC. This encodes CASSLAGSYEQYF.

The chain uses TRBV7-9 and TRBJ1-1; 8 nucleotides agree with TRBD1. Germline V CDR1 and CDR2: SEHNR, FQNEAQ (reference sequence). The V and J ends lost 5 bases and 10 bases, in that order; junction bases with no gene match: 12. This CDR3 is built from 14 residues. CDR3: CASSVRTGIGVAFF. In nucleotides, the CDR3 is TGTGCCAGCAGCGTAAGGACAGGGATCGGGGTAGCTTTCTTT.

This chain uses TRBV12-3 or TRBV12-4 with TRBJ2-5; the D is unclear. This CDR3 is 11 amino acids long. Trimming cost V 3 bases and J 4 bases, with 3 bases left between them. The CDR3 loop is CASSFLETQYF. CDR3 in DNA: TGTGCCAGCAGTTTCCTAGAGACCCAGTACTTC.

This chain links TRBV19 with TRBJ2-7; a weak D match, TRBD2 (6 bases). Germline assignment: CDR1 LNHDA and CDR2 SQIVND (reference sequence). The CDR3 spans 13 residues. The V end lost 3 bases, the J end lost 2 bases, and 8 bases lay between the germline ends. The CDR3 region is CASSIAGTYEQYF. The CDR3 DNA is TGTGCCAGTAGTATCGCGGGGACCTACGAGCAGTACTTC.

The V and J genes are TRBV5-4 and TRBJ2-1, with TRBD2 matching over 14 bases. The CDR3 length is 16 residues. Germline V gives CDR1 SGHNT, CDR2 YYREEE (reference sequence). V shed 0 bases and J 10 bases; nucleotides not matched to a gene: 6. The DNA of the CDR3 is TGTGCCAGCAGCTTGGGGGGACTAGCGGGAGTAGGAGAGCAGTTCTTC. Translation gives CASSLGGLAGVGEQFF.

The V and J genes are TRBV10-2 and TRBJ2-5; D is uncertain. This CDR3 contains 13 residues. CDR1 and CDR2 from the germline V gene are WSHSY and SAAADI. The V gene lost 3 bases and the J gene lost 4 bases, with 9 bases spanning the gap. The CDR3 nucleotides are TGCGCCAGCAGTGATTTGCGTTTAGAGACCCAGTACTTC. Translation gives CASSDLRLETQYF.

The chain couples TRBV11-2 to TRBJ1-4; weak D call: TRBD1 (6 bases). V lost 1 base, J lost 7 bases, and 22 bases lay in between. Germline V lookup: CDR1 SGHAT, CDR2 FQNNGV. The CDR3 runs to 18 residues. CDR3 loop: CASSLAQSRQERGEKLFF. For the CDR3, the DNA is TGTGCCAGCAGCTTAGCACAGTCAAGACAGGAGCGAGGTGAAAAACTGTTTTTT.

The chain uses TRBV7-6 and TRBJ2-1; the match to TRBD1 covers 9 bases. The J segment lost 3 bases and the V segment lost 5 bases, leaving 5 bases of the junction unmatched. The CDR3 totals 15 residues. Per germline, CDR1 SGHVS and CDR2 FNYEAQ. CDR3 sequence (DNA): TGTGCCAGCAGCCCAGGGACAGGGCTCTACAATGAGCAGTTCTTC. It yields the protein CASSPGTGLYNEQFF. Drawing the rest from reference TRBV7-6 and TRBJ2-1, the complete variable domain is GAGVSQSPRYKVTKRGQDVALRCDPISGHVSLYWYRQALGQGPEFLTYFNYEAQQDKSGLPNDRFSAERPEGSISTLTIQRTEQRDSAMYRCASSPGTGLYNEQFFGPGTRLTVL.

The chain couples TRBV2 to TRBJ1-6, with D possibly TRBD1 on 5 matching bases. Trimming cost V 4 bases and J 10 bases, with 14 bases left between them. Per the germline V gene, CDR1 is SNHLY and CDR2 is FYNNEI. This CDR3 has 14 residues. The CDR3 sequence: CASSVRQQRSPLHF. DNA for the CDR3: TGTGCCAGCAGTGTTCGACAGCAGAGATCACCCCTCCACTTT. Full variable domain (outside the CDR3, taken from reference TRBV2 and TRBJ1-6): EPEVTQTPSHQVTQMGQEVILRCVPISNHLYFYWYRQILGQKVEFLVSFYNNEISEKSEIFDDQFSVERPDGSNFTLKIRSTKLEDSAMYFCASSVRQQRSPLHFGNGTRLTVT.

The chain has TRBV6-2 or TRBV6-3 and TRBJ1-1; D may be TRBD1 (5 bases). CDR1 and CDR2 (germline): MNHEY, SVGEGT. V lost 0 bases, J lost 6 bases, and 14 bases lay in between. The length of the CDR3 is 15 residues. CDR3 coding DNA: TGTGCCAGCAGTTACTCAACAGGCTTACCACCTGAAGCTTTCTTT. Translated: CASSYSTGLPPEAFF.

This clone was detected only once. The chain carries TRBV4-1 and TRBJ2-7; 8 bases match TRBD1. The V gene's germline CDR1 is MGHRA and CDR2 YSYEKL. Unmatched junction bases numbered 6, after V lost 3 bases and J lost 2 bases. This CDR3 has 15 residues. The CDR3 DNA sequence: TGCGCCAGCAGCCAGGAAACAGGGGGACCCTACGAGCAGTACTTC. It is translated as CASSQETGGPYEQYF.

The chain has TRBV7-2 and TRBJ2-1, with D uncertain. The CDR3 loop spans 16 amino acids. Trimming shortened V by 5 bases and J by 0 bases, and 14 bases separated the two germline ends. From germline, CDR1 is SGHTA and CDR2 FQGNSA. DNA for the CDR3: TGTGCCAGCAGCCCTTCCCGGGTCAGCTCCTACAATGAGCAGTTCTTC. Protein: CASSPSRVSSYNEQFF.

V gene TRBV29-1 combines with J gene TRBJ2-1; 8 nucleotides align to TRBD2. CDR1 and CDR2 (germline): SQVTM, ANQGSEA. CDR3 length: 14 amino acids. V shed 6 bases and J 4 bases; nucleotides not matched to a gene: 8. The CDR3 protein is CSVLQRELYNEQFF. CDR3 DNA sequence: TGCAGCGTGCTTCAGCGGGAGCTATACAATGAGCAGTTCTTC.

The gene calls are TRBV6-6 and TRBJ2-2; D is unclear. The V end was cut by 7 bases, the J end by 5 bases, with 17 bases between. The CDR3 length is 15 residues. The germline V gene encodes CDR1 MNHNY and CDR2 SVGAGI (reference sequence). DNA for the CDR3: TGTGCCAGCACCCCGCTGGCTAGTGGAACCGGGGAGCTGTTTTTT. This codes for CASTPLASGTGELFF.

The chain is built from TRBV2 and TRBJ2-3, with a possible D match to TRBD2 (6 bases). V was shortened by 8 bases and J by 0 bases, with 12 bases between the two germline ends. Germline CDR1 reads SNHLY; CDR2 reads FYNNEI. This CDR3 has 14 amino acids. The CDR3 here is CASAGGTSTDTQYF. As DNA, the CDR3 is TGTGCCAGCGCGGGCGGGACTAGCACAGATACGCAGTATTTT.

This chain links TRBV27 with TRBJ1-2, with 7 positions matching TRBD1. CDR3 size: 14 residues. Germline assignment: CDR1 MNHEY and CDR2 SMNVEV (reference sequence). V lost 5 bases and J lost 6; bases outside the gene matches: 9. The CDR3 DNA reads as TGTGCCAGCAGTCGGGACAGAGTGCGCAATGGCTACACCTTC. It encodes CASSRDRVRNGYTF.

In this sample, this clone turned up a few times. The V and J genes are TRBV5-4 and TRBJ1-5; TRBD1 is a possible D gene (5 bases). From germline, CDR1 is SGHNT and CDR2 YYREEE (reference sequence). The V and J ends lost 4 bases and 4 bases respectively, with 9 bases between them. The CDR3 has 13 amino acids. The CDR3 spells CASSQDINQPQHF. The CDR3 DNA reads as TGTGCCAGCAGCCAGGACATTAATCAGCCCCAGCATTTT.

CDR3: CASSPELSRNYGYTF. CDR3 bases: TGTGCCAGCAGCCCCGAACTTTCACGCAACTATGGCTACACCTTC. The chain employs TRBV3-1 (or the pseudogene TRBV3-2) and TRBJ1-2; no reliable D call. CDR1 and CDR2 (germline): LGHDT, YNNKEL (reference sequence). V was trimmed by 4 bases and J by 2 bases, leaving 14 bases between them. This CDR3 spans 15 amino acids.

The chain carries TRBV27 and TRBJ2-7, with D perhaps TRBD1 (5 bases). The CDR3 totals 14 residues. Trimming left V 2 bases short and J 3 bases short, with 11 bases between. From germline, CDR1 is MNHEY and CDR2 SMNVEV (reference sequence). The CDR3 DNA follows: TGTGCCAGCAGTTTAATGGGGCAGCGCTACGAGCAGTACTTC. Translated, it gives CASSLMGQRYEQYF.

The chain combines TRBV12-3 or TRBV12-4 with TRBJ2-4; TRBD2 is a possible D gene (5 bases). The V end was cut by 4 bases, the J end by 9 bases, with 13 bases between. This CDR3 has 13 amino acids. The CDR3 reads CASSYRRAGIQYF. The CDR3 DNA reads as TGTGCCAGCAGTTATCGACGGGCGGGCATTCAGTACTTC.

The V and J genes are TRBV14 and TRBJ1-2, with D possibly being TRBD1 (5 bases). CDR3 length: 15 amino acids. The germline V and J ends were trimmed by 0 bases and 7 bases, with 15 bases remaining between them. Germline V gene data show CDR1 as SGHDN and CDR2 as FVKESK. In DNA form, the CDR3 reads TGTGCCAGCAGCCAAGATTACGGACACCGTAGTGGCTACACCTTC. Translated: CASSQDYGHRSGYTF.

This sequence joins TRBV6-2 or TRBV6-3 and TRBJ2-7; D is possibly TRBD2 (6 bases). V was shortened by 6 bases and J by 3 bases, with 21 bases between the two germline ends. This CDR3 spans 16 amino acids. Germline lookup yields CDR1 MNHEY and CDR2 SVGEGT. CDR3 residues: CASSLLERLGSYEQYF. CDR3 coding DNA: TGTGCCAGCAGCTTACTCGAACGCCTCGGGAGCTACGAGCAGTACTTC.

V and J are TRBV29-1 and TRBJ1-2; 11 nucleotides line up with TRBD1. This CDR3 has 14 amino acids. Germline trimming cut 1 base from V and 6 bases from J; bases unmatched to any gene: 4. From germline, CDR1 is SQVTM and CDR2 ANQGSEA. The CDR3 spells CSVEGTGGADGYTF. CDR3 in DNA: TGCAGCGTTGAAGGGACAGGGGGCGCCGATGGCTACACCTTC.

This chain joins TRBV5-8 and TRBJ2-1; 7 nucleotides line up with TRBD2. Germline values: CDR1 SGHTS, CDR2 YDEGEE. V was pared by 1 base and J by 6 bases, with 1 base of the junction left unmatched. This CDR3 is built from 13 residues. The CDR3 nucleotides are TGTGCCAGCAGCTTGAGGACTAGCAATGAGCAGTTCTTC. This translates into CASSLRTSNEQFF. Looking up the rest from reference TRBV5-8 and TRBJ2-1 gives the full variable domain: EAGVTQSPTHLIKTRGQQATLRCSPISGHTSVYWYQQALGLGLQFLLWYDEGEERNRGNFPPRFSGRQFPNYSSELNVNALELEDSALYLCASSLRTSNEQFFGPGTRLTVL.

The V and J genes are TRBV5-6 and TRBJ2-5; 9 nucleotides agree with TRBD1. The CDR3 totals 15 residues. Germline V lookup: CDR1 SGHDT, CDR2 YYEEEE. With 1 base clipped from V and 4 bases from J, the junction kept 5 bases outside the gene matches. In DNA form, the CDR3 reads TGTGCCAGCAGCTTGAGGGACAGGGTAGTAGAGACCCAGTACTTC. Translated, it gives CASSLRDRVVETQYF.